This T cell receptor beta chain was sequenced during a study of blood T cell repertoires in COVID-19. The CDR3 is made up of 15 amino acids. J lost 3 bases, V lost 4 bases, and 3 bases had no gene match. Germline V lookup: CDR1 SEHNR, CDR2 FQNEAQ (reference sequence). Here immunoSEQ multiplex PCR was the method, and the copy in TCRdb shows in-frame clones only, minus some. The data show roughly 110,000 clones, roughly 83% seen once. Regarding this clone: The identical CDR3 is also encoded by other nucleotide sequences in the sample.

The clonotype comes from a woman in her 70s with acute or convalescent COVID-19. The rearrangement uses TRBV7-9 and TRBJ2-3; 11 positions match TRBD2. Sequenced input: peripheral blood. The CDR3 loop is CASSSTSGRTDTQYF. The CDR3 DNA sequence: TGTGCCAGCAGCTCAACTAGCGGGAGAACAGATACGCAGTATTTT.